This T cell receptor beta chain was identified in a study of cytomegalovirus exposure and HLA in healthy donors. With 60 Vbeta and 13 Jbeta primers, the PCR was carried out. The repertoire was sequenced with immunoSEQ multiplex PCR; TCRdb's copy has only in-frame clones and lacks some. The data hold some 180,000 clones, with around 80% observed a single time. This CDR3 contains 13 residues. V lost 5 bases, J lost 4 bases, and 4 bases stayed unmatched. Germline V CDR1 and CDR2: SGHTA, FQGTGA. The receptor comes from a woman aged 25 to 39 in good health and CMV-seropositive. The sequencing sample was made of PBMCs. J is TRBJ1-1 and V is TRBV7-3, with 7 nucleotides matching TRBD1. The DNA for the CDR3 is TGTGCCAGCAGCCCAACAGGGGCCACTGAAGCTTTCTTT. Encoded protein: CASSPTGATEAFF.